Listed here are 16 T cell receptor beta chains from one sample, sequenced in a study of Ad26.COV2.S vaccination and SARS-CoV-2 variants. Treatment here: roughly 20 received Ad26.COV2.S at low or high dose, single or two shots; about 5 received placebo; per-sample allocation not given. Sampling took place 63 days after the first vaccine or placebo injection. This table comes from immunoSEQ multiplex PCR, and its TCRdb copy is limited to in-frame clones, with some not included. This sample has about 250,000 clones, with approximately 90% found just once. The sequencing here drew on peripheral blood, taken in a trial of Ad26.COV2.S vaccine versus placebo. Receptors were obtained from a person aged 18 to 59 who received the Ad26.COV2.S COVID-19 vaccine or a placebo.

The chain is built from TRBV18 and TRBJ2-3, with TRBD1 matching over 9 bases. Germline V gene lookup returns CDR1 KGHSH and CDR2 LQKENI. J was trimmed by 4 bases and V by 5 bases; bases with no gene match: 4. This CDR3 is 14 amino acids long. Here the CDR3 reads CASSGTGSADTQYF. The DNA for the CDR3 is TGTGCCAGCTCAGGGACAGGGAGCGCAGATACGCAGTATTTT.

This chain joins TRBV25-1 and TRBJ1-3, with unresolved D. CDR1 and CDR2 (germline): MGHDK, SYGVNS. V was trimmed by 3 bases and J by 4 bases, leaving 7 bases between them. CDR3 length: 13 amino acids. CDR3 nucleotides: TGTGCCAGCAGTGACAGCAACGGAAACACCATATATTTT. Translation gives CASSDSNGNTIYF.

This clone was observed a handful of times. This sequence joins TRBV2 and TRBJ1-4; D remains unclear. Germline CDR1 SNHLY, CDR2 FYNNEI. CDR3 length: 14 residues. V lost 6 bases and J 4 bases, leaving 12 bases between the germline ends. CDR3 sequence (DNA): TGTGCCAGCAGGAGCTGGGCCAATAATGAAAAACTGTTTTTT. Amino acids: CASRSWANNEKLFF.

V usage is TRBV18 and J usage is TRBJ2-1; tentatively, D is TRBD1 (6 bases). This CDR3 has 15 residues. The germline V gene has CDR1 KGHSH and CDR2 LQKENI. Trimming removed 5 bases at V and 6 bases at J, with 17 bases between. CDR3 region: CASSGQSLEVNEQFF. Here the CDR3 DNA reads TGTGCCAGCTCAGGACAGTCGCTTGAGGTCAATGAGCAGTTCTTC. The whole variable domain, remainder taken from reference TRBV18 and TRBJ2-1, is NAGVMQNPRHLVRRRGQEARLRCSPMKGHSHVYWYRQLPEEGLKFMVYLQKENIIDESGMPKERFSAEFPKEGPSILRIQQVVRGDSAAYFCASSGQSLEVNEQFFGPGTRLTVL.

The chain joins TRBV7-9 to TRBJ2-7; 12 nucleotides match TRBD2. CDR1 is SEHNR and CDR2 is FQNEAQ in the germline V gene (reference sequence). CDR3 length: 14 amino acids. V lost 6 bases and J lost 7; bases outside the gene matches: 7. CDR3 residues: CASRGLAGLGEQYV. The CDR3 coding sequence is TGTGCCAGCAGGGGACTAGCGGGTCTTGGGGAGCAGTACGTC.

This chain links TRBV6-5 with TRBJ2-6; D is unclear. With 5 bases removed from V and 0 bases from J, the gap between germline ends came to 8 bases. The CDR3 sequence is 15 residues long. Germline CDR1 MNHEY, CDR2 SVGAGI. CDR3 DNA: TGTGCCAGCAGTCCCGGGCGCTCTGGGGCCAACGTCCTGACTTTC. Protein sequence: CASSPGRSGANVLTF.

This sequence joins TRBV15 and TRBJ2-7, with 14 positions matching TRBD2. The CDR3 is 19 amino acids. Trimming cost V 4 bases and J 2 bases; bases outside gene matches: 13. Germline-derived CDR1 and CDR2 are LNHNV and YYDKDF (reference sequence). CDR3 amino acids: CATSTRPGLAGAPPYEQYF. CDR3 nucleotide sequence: TGTGCCACCAGCACAAGACCGGGACTAGCGGGGGCTCCCCCCTACGAGCAGTACTTC.

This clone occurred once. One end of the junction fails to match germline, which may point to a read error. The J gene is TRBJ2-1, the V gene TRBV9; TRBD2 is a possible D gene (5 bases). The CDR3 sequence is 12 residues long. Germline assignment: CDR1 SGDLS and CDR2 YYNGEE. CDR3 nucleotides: TGTGCCAGCAGCGTAGTTCCGGGAATAACGGTCTTC. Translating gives CASSVVPGITVF.

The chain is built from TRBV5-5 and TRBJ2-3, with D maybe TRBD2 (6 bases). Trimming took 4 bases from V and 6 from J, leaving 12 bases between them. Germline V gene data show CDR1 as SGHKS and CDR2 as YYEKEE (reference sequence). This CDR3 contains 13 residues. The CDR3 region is CASSGVRGDTQYF. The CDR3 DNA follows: TGTGCCAGCAGCGGGGTACGGGGGGATACGCAGTATTTT.

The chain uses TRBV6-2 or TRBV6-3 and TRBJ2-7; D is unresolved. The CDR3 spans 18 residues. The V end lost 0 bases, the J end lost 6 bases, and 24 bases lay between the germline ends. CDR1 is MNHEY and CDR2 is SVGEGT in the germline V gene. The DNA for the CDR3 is TGTGCCAGCAGTTACTCGAGAGAGTCGCCCGTCCCCCCTTTCGAGCAGTACGTC. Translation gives CASSYSRESPVPPFEQYV.

CDR3 residues: CASSSMTGTEKLFF. The DNA of the CDR3 is TGTGCCAGCAGCTCCATGACCGGGACGGAAAAACTGTTTTTT. The chain couples TRBV5-5 to TRBJ1-4; D perhaps matches TRBD1 (5 bases). V lost 3 bases, J lost 8 bases, and 14 bases lay in between. The CDR3 sequence is 14 residues long. The germline V gene encodes CDR1 SGHKS and CDR2 YYEKEE (reference sequence).

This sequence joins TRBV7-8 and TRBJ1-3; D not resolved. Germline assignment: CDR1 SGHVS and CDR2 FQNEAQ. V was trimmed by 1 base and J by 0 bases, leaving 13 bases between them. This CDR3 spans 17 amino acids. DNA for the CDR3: TGTGCCAGCAGCTTAGGTCGCCCGGGCCGCTCTGGAAACACCATATATTTT. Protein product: CASSLGRPGRSGNTIYF.

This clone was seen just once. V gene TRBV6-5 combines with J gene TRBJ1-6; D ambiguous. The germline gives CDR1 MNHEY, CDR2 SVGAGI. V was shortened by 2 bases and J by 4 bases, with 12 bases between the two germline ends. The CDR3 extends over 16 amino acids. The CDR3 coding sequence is TGTGCCAGCAGTTACAATCCCGCGCTTTATAATTCACCCCTCCACTTT. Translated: CASSYNPALYNSPLHF.

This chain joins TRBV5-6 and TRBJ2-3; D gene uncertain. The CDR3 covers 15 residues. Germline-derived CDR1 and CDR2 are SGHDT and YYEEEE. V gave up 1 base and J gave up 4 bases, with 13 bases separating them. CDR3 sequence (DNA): TGTGCCAGCAGCTTGACAGCCTCAACCCCAGATACGCAGTATTTT. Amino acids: CASSLTASTPDTQYF. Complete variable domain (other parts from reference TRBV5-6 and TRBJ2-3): DAGVTQSPTHLIKTRGQQVTLRCSPKSGHDTVSWYQQALGQGPQFIFQYYEEEERQRGNFPDRFSGHQFPNYSSELNVNALLLGDSALYLCASSLTASTPDTQYFGPGTRLTVL.

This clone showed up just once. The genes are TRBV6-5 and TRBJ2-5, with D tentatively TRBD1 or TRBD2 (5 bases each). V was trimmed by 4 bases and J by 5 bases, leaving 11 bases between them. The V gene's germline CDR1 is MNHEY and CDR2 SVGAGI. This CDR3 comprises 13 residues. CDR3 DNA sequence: TGTGCCAGCAGTTTATCCTGGGGGGAGACCCAGTACTTC. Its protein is CASSLSWGETQYF.

In nucleotides, the CDR3 is TGTGCCAGCAGTGTCGGGGGCAGCACAGATACGCAGTATTTT. Translation gives CASSVGGSTDTQYF. The chain is built from TRBV2 and TRBJ2-3; TRBD1 or TRBD2 may be the D gene (6 bases each). The CDR3 is 14 residues long. CDR1 SNHLY and CDR2 FYNNEI come from the germline V gene. The V end was cut by 4 bases, the J end by 0 bases, with 8 bases between.